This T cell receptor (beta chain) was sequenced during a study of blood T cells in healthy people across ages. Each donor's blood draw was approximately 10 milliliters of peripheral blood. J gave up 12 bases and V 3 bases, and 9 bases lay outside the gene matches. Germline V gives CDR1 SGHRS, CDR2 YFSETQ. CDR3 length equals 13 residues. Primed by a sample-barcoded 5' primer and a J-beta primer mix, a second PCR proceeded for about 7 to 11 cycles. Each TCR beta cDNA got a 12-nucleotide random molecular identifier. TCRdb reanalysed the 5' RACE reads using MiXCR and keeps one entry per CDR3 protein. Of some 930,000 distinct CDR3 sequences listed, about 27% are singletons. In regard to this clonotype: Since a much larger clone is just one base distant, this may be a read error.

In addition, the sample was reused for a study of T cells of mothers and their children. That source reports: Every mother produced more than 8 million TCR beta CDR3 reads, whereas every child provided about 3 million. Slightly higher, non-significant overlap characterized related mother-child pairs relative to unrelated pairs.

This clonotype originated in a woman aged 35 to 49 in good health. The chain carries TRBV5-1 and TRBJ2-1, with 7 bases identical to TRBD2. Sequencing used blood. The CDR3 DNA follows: TGCGCCAGCAGCTGGCTAGCGGCAGGTGGGCAGTTCTTC. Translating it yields CASSWLAAGGQFF.